This T cell receptor beta chain was profiled in a study of T cells after yellow fever vaccination. TCRdb passed the 5' RACE reads through MiXCR, listing each CDR3 protein once. The sample records approximately 550,000 distinct CDR3 sequences, roughly a fifth being singletons. This CDR3 is built from 14 residues. The germline gives CDR1 MNHNS, CDR2 SASEGT. Trimming removed 6 bases from V and 2 bases from J, with 12 bases in between. The chain recombines TRBV6-1 with TRBJ2-3; no reliable D call. The specimen comprised PBMCs, sampled 15 days after the yellow fever booster vaccination. The TCR comes from a man aged 25-45 years who received the YFV17D yellow fever vaccine. This chain's CDR3 is CASRPYNPTDTQYF. CDR3 in DNA: TGTGCCAGCAGGCCTTATAATCCCACAGATACGCAGTATTTT.